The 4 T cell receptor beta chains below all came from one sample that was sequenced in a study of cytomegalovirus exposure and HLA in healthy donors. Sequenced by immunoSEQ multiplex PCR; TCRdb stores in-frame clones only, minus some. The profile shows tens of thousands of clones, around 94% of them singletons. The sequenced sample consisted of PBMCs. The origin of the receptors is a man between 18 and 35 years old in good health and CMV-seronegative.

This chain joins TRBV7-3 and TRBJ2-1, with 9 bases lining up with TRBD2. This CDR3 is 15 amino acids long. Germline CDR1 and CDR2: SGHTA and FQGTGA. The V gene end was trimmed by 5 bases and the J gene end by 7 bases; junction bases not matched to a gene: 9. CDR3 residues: CASSRLAGGQNEQFF. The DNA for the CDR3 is TGTGCCAGCAGCCGGCTTGCGGGAGGGCAAAATGAGCAGTTCTTC.

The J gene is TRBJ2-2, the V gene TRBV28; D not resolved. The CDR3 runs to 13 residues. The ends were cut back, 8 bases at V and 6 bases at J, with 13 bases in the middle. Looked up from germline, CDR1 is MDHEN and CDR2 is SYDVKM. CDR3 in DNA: TGTGCCAGCGGAGAGATGAGTCCCGGGGAGCTGTTTTTT. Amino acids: CASGEMSPGELFF. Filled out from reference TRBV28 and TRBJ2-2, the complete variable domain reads DVKVTQSSRYLVKRTGEKVFLECVQDMDHENMFWYRQDPGLGLRLIYFSYDVKMKEKGDIPEGYSVSREKKERFSLILESASTNQTSMYLCASGEMSPGELFFGEGSRLTVL.

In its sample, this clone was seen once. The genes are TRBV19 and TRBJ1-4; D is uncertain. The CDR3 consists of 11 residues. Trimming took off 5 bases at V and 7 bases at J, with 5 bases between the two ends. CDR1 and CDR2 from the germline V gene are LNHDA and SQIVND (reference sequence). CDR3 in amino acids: CASSASEKLFF. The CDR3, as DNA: TGTGCCAGTAGTGCCAGTGAAAAACTGTTTTTT.

CDR3 sequence reads: CASRLLAGGTGELFF. In DNA, the CDR3 is TGTGCCAGCAGATTACTAGCGGGAGGAACCGGGGAGCTGTTTTTT. J is TRBJ2-2 and V is TRBV7-2; 12 positions match TRBD2. Germline V CDR1 and CDR2: SGHTA, FQGNSA. The CDR3 has 15 amino acids. Germline trimming cut 6 bases from V and 5 bases from J; bases unmatched to any gene: 4.